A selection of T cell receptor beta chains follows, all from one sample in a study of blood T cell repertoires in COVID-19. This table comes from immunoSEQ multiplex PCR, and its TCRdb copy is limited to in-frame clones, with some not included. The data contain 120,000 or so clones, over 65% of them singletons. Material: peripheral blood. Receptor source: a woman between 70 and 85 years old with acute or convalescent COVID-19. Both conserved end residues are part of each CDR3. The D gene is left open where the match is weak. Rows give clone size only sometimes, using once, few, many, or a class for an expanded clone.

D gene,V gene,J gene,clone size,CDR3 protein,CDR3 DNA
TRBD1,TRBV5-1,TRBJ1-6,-,CASSTLTGGAGNSPLHF,TGCGCCAGCAGCACCCTGACAGGGGGCGCAGGGAATTCACCCCTCCACTTT
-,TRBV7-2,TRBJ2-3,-,CASSLKGGGTDTQYF,TGTGCCAGCAGCTTAAAGGGCGGGGGCACAGATACGCAGTATTTT
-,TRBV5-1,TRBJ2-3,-,CASSLHRADTQYF,TGCGCCAGCAGCTTGCACCGAGCAGATACGCAGTATTTT
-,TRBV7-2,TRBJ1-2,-,CASSLAARTYGYTF,TGTGCCAGCAGCTTAGCGGCCAGAACCTATGGCTACACCTTC
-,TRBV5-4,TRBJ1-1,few,CASSYGGDMMNTEAFF,TGTGCCAGCAGCTACGGGGGGGACATGATGAACACTGAAGCTTTCTTT
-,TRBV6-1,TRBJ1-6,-,CASSESSGLYNSPLHF,TGTGCCAGCAGTGAATCATCAGGACTCTATAATTCACCCCTCCACTTT
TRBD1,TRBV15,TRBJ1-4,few,CATSRDRGQEKLFF,TGTGCCACCAGCAGAGATCGGGGACAGGAAAAACTGTTTTTT
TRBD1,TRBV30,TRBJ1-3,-,CAWRGQGARGNTIYF,TGTGCCTGGAGAGGACAGGGGGCGCGGGGAAACACCATATATTTT
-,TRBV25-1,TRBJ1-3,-,CASSEMGGTGTIYF,TGTGCCAGCAGTGAAATGGGGGGGACGGGCACCATATATTTT
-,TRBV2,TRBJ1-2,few,CASSGGENYGYTF,TGTGCCAGCAGTGGGGGGGAAAACTATGGCTACACCTTC
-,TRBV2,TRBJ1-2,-,CASSAALWAEPNYGYTF,TGTGCCAGCAGTGCCGCGCTATGGGCAGAGCCTAACTATGGCTACACCTTC
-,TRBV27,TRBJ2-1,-,CASSLSRNNEQFF,TGTGCCAGCAGTTTATCGCGGAACAATGAGCAGTTCTTC
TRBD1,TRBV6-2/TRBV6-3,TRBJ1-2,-,CASSLGQQFYGYTF,TGTGCCAGCAGCCTGGGACAGCAATTCTATGGCTACACCTTC
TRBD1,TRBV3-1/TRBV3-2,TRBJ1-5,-,CASSQTGTGGNQPQHF,TGTGCCAGCAGCCAAACCGGCACAGGGGGCAATCAGCCCCAGCATTTT
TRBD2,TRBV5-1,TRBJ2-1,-,CASSGGLAGGDEQFF,TGCGCCAGCAGTGGAGGACTAGCGGGAGGGGATGAGCAGTTCTTC
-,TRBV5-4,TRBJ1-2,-,CASSPPGSEGYTF,TGTGCCAGCAGCCCTCCGGGGTCTGAGGGCTACACCTTC
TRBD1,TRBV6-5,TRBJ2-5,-,CASSKTGQPRETQYF,TGTGCCAGCAGCAAGACGGGACAGCCCAGGGAGACCCAGTACTTC
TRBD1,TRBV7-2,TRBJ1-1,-,CASNRDRANTEAFF,TGTGCCAGCAACCGGGACAGGGCTAACACTGAAGCTTTCTTT
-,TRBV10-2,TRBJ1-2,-,CASSEWGGSDGYTF,TGCGCCAGCAGTGAGTGGGGGGGCTCGGATGGCTACACCTTC
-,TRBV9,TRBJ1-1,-,CASSVSGGRSTEAFF,TGTGCCAGCAGCGTGAGTGGCGGTCGGAGCACTGAAGCTTTCTTT
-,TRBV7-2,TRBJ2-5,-,CASSLFNNPYQETQYF,TGTGCCAGCAGCTTATTTAACAACCCGTACCAAGAGACCCAGTACTTC
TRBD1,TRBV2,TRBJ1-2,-,CASSGTGAYGYTF,TGTGCCAGCAGTGGGACAGGGGCCTATGGCTACACCTTC
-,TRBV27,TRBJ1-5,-,CASSLGQGRQPQHF,TGTGCCAGCAGTTTAGGGCAGGGAAGACAGCCCCAGCATTTT
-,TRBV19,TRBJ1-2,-,CASSTLLRTINYGYTF,TGTGCCAGTAGTACCCTCTTGCGGACTATTAACTATGGCTACACCTTC
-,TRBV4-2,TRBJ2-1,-,CASSHEAGIYNEQFF,TGTGCCAGCAGCCATGAGGCGGGGATCTACAATGAGCAGTTCTTC
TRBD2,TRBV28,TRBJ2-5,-,CASRGGTGETQYF,TGTGCCAGCAGGGGGGGGACGGGGGAGACCCAGTACTTC
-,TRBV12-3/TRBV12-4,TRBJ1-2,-,CASSFRTEYGYTF,TGTGCCAGCAGTTTTAGGACAGAGTATGGCTACACCTTC
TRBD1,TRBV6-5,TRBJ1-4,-,CALRQGAPNEKLFF,TGTGCCCTTAGGCAGGGGGCACCTAATGAAAAACTGTTTTTT
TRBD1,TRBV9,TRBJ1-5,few,CASSDTGDNQPQHF,TGTGCCAGCAGTGATACAGGGGATAATCAGCCCCAGCATTTT
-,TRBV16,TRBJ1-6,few,CASSQSFSGTNSPLHF,TGTGCCAGCAGCCAATCATTTTCCGGGACAAATTCACCCCTCCACTTT
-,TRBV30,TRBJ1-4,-,CAWSVPGQPGGEKLFF,TGTGCCTGGAGTGTACCCGGACAGCCTGGCGGGGAAAAACTGTTTTTT
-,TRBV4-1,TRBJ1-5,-,CASSQDWGENQPQHF,TGCGCCAGCAGCCAAGATTGGGGGGAAAATCAGCCCCAGCATTTT
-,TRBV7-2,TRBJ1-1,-,CASNEGVRTEAFF,TGTGCCAGCAATGAGGGAGTACGCACTGAAGCTTTCTTT
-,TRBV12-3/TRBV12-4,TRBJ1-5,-,CASSWTADGPQHF,TGTGCCAGCAGTTGGACAGCCGATGGGCCCCAGCATTTT
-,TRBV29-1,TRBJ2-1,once,CSVEDQQVYNEQFF,TGCAGCGTTGAAGATCAACAGGTTTACAATGAGCAGTTCTTC
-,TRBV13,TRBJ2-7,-,CASRMGGSSYEQYF,TGTGCCAGCAGAATGGGGGGTAGCTCCTACGAGCAGTACTTC
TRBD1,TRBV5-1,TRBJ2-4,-,CASRETGGVNIQYF,TGCGCCAGCAGGGAAACAGGGGGCGTAAACATTCAGTACTTC
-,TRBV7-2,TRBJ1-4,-,CASSLASRQNEKLFF,TGTGCCAGCAGCTTAGCCTCGAGACAGAATGAAAAACTGTTTTTT
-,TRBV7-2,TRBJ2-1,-,CASSLTGKWNDEQFF,TGTGCCAGCAGCTTAACAGGGAAGTGGAACGATGAGCAGTTCTTC
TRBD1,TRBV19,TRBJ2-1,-,CASRDRVRAYNEQFF,TGTGCCAGTAGAGACAGGGTTAGAGCCTACAATGAGCAGTTCTTC
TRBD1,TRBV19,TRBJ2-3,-,CASRGQGSLDTQYF,TGTGCCAGTAGGGGACAGGGGTCTTTGGATACGCAGTATTTT
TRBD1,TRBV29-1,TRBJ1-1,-,CSVGRTGGIEAFF,TGCAGCGTTGGCCGAACAGGGGGCATTGAAGCTTTCTTT
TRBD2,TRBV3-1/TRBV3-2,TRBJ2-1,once,CASSQAPGWTSGGAYEQFF,TGTGCCAGCAGCCAGGCTCCCGGTTGGACTAGCGGGGGGGCCTATGAGCAGTTCTTC
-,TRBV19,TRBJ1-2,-,CASSDRTGGYTF,TGTGCCAGTAGCGACAGGACCGGAGGCTACACCTTC
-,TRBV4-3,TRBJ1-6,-,CASSQETENSPLHF,TGCGCCAGCAGCCAAGAAACGGAGAATTCACCCCTCCACTTT
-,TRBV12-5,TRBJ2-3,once,CASGLLRVAKNTDTQYF,TGTGCTAGTGGTCTCCTCCGGGTAGCGAAAAACACAGATACGCAGTATTTT
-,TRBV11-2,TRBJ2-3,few,CASSLDTGNTDTQYF,TGTGCCAGCAGCTTGGATACAGGGAACACAGATACGCAGTATTTT
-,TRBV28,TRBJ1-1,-,CATHRELQNTEAFF,TGTGCCACCCACCGGGAACTGCAGAACACTGAAGCTTTCTTT
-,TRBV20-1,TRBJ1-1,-,CSASEGGGPSNTEAFF,TGCAGTGCTAGTGAAGGCGGGGGCCCCAGCAACACTGAAGCTTTCTTT
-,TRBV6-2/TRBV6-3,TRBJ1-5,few,CASSFGHSSNQPQHF,TGTGCCAGCAGTTTCGGACACTCTAGCAATCAGCCCCAGCATTTT